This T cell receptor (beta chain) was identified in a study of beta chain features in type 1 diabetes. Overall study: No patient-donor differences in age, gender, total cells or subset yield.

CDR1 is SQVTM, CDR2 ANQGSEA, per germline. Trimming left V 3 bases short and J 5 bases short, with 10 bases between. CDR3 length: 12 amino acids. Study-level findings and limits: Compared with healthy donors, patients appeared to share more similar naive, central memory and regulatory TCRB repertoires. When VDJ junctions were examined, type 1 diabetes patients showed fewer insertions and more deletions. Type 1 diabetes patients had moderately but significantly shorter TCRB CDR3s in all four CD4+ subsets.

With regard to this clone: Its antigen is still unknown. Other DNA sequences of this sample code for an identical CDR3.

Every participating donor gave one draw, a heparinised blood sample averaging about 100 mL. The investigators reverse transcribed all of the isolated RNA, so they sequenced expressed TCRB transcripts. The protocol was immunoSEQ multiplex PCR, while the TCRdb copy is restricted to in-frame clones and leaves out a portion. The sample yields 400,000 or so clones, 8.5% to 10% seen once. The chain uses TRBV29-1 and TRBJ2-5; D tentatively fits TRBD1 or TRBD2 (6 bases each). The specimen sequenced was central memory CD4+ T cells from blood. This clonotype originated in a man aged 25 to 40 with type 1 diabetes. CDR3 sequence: CSVESGGETQYF. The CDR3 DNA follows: TGCAGCGTTGAGTCCGGGGGCGAGACCCAGTACTTC.